This TCR beta chain was retrieved from a study of siplizumab effects on memory and regulatory T cells. Notes on the study in general: Naive T cells apparently outstripped memory cells in diversity and seemed major alloresponse contributors. The majority of clones, roughly 75-95% of proliferating CD4+ or CD8+ clones, lacked an assignable naive or memory phenotype.

CDR3 length: 12 amino acids. Germline CDR1 reads MNHEY; CDR2 reads SVGAGI. The V end was cut by 8 bases, the J end by 4 bases, with 9 bases between. This clone was observed once. Antigen: not known. TEMRA, effector memory, memory and naive subsets, all unstimulated, were sequenced in a few donor pairs. Per sample, around 91,000 TCR templates were assayed. Sequenced by immunoSEQ multiplex PCR; TCRdb stores in-frame clones only, minus some. The repertoire has over 50,000 clones, over 80% of them found once; the top ten carry 3% to 4%. The specimen sequenced was memory CD4+ T cells sorted from blood. This rearrangement joins TRBV6-5 to TRBJ2-1; D not resolved. This sequence was found in a human donor in good health. CDR3 amino acids: CASFGVYNEQFF. In nucleotides, the CDR3 is TGTGCCAGCTTTGGGGTTTACAATGAGCAGTTCTTC.